Reported below is one TCR beta chain. Sequencing was performed with immunoSEQ multiplex PCR; in TCRdb, only in-frame clones are kept and a portion is missing. Of 95,000 to 150,000 clones in the sample, roughly 84% were seen once. Per germline, CDR1 SGHTA and CDR2 FQGNSA. Between the trimmed V and J ends, which lost 5 bases and 6 bases, there was a span of 12 bases. This CDR3 contains 13 residues. The sample originates from a study of identifying expanded T cells in peripheral blood. The sample comprised blood. This chain connects TRBV7-2 to TRBJ2-3, with a tentative D call TRBD1 (6 bases). The sequence came from a person aged 18-69 years in good health. CDR3 coding DNA: TGTGCCAGCAGCCGCAACAGGGAGGATACGCAGTATTTT. Its protein is CASSRNREDTQYF.